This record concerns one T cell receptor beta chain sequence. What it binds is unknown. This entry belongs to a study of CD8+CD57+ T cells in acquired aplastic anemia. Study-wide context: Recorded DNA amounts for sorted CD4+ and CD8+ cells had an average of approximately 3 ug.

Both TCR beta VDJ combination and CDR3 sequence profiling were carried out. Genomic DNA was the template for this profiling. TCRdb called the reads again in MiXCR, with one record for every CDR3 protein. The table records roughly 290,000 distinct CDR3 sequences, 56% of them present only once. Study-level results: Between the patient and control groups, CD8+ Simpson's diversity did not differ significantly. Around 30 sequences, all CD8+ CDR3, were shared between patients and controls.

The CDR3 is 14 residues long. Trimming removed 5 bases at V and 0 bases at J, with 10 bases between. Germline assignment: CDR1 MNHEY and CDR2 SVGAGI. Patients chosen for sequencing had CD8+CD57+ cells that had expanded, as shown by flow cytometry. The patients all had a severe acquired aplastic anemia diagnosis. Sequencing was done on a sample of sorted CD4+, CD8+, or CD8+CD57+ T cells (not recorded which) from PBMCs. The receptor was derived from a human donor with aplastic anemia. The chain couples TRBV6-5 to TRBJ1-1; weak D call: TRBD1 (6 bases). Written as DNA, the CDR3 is TGTGCCAGCAGTAGGGACAATGTGAACACTGAAGCTTTCTTT. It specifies CASSRDNVNTEAFF.